This TCR beta chain was recorded in a study of blood T cells in healthy people across ages. Study in general: T cells yielded about one barcoded beta molecule per two cells through template switching. Whole-study findings and limits: From one million sequenced T cells, diversity estimates were lower bounds. Lack of knowledge of donor CMV status possibly confounded expanded clonotype changes. With age, beta diversity per million T cells declined roughly linearly, significantly by 35 to 40.

V was pared by 2 bases and J by 0 bases, with 9 bases between. Germline values: CDR1 SEHNR, CDR2 FQNEAQ (reference sequence). The CDR3 spans 15 residues. Concerning this clonotype itself: Its antigen is unidentified.

Primers used in a second PCR of about 7 to 12 cycles were a sample-barcoded 5' primer and a J-beta primer mix. In TCRdb, the 5' RACE reads were re-called with MiXCR into one record per CDR3 protein. The sample includes about a million distinct CDR3 sequences, just over 50% of them seen just once. Sequencing was performed on blood. This clonotype was sampled from a woman aged 60-70 years in good health. The chain employs TRBV7-9 and TRBJ2-3; D gene unclear. The CDR3: CASSLPVTSTDTQYF. The DNA of the CDR3 is TGTGCCAGCAGCTTACCAGTAACTAGCACAGATACGCAGTATTTT. Full variable domain (rest looked up from reference TRBV7-9 and TRBJ2-3): DTGVSQNPRHKITKRGQNVTFRCDPISEHNRLYWYRQTLGQGPEFLTYFQNEAQLEKSRLLSDRFSAERPKGSFSTLEIQRTEQGDSAMYLCASSLPVTSTDTQYFGPGTRLTVL.